This section outlines one T cell receptor (beta chain) sequence together with its context. Its antigen is unidentified. Germline V lookup: CDR1 WNHNN, CDR2 SYGVQD (reference sequence). V was shortened by 6 bases and J by 5 bases, with 17 bases between the two germline ends. This CDR3 has 15 residues. The source of the sample is a study of T cell responses to AZD1222 COVID-19 vaccine. Clones were sequenced by immunoSEQ multiplex PCR, and TCRdb holds only the in-frame ones, with some missing. The sample yields 70,000 to 95,000 clones, 80% to 90% seen once. Whether given at about 4 or about 12 weeks, second doses were pooled. Study findings and constraints: Donors skewed white British and female; clonal diversity was possibly underestimated. Reports indicate that nearly half of spike-specific TCRs are directed at unmutated variant regions. Across the whole spike, CD4 TCRs peaked at regions 160-218 and 743-854.

The sequence came from an adult who received the AZD1222 COVID-19 vaccine. The sequences come from peripheral blood, collected 28 days after the second AZD1222 dose. This chain uses TRBV10-1 with TRBJ2-1; a weak D match, TRBD2 (6 bases). Here the CDR3 DNA reads TGCGCCAGCAGAGACGGGACGCCGGGGGACAATGAGCAGTTCTTC. Translating gives CASRDGTPGDNEQFF.